This note documents a single T cell receptor beta chain sequence. As yet, its antigen is unknown. The CDR3 is 15 amino acids. The sample belongs to a study of CXCR3-negative and CXCR3-positive naive CD8 T cells. UMI-labeled 5' RACE TRB cDNA libraries were prepared from the cells. From the 5' RACE reads, TCRdb lists one entry per CDR3 protein and no DNA. Its table lists roughly 100,000 distinct CDR3 sequences. Findings and caveats of the study: Memory CD8+ T cell repertoires were far less diverse than both naive subsets. Similar TRBV-TRBJ usage characterized naive CXCR3-negative and CXCR3-positive cells; memory cells differed.

Source material: naive CXCR3- CD8+ T cells from blood. Sample subset: CD45RO-CCR7+CD27+CD95- naive CD8+ T cells lacking CXCR3 (TNR3-). This receptor was identified in a human donor in good health. Some clones in this sample may be carry-over from other donors' samples. The chain couples TRBV23-1 to TRBJ1-2; TCRdb calls TRBD1, which cannot be checked without DNA. TRBV23-1 is an open reading frame whose function is uncertain. CDR3 protein: CATLSRQGVQDGYTF.